The 24 T cell receptor beta chains below were found in one sample sequenced in a study of human T cells and chemical hapten exposure. TCRdb re-called the RACE reads through MiXCR, storing one row per CDR3 protein. The table includes about 69,000 distinct CDR3 sequences, 10% detected once. Described time point: patch test 2, 6 weeks after DPC sensitization. The sample's treatment: therapeutic diphenylcyclopropenone sensitization with weekly scalp DPC. This specimen consisted of whole blood, obtained in connection with sensitization to the hapten diphenylcyclopropenone (DPC). These receptor sequences come from a woman aged 50 to 65 with alopecia areata. Some clones in this sample may be carry-over from other donors' samples.

In DNA, the CDR3 is TGTGCCAGCAGCTTGGTGGGGGACAGAAATTCACCCCTCCACTTT. This translates into CASSLVGDRNSPLHF. J is TRBJ1-6 and V is TRBV5-4; TRBD1 matches at 7 bases. Per germline, CDR1 SGHNT and CDR2 YYREEE (reference sequence). The J segment lost 7 bases and the V segment lost 0 bases, leaving 4 bases of the junction unmatched. The CDR3 sequence is 15 residues long.

This clonotype has more than one count but fewer than ten. This chain connects TRBV5-1 to TRBJ2-7; D is possibly TRBD2 (5 bases). This CDR3 has 13 residues. The ends were cut back, 0 bases at V and 4 bases at J, with 8 bases in the middle. Germline CDR1 and CDR2: SGHRS and YFSETQ. The CDR3 is CASSLGEIYEQYF. CDR3 bases: TGCGCCAGCAGCTTGGGGGAGATATACGAGCAGTACTTC.

This clonotype appeared many times. The chain carries TRBV20-1 and TRBJ2-3; the match to TRBD2 covers 10 bases. Losses at the gene ends were 4 bases for V and 4 bases for J; bases not matched to a gene: 5. CDR3 length: 14 residues. Germline lookup yields CDR1 DFQATT and CDR2 SNEGSKA (reference sequence). CDR3 region: CSAIAGGKADTQYF. Here the CDR3 DNA reads TGCAGTGCTATAGCGGGAGGAAAGGCAGATACGCAGTATTTT.

In this sample, this clonotype turned up many times. The chain recombines TRBV5-1 with TRBJ2-3; D is unclear. Trimming stripped 0 bases from V and 4 bases from J, with 9 bases between. The CDR3 consists of 14 residues. Germline V gene lookup returns CDR1 SGHRS and CDR2 YFSETQ. The CDR3 here is CASSLGQYPDTQYF. The CDR3 DNA follows: TGCGCCAGCAGCTTGGGCCAGTATCCAGATACGCAGTATTTT. Complete variable domain (other parts from reference TRBV5-1 and TRBJ2-3): KAGVTQTPRYLIKTRGQQVTLSCSPISGHRSVSWYQQTPGQGLQFLFEYFSETQRNKGNFPGRFSGRQFSNSRSEMNVSTLELGDSALYLCASSLGQYPDTQYFGPGTRLTVL.

V and J are TRBV29-1 and TRBJ1-3; TRBD1 is a possible D gene (5 bases). This CDR3 is 15 amino acids long. The V end was cut by 6 bases, the J end by 0 bases, with 15 bases between. Germline assignment: CDR1 SQVTM and CDR2 ANQGSEA. In DNA form, the CDR3 reads TGCAGCGTGGTACCGACAGAATTCTCTGGAAACACCATATATTTT. It specifies CSVVPTEFSGNTIYF. Using reference TRBV29-1 and TRBJ1-3 for the parts outside the CDR3, the full variable domain is SAVISQKPSRDICQRGTSLTIQCQVDSQVTMMFWYRQQPGQSLTLIATANQGSEATYESGFVIDKFPISRPNLTFSTLTVSNMSPEDSSIYLCSVVPTEFSGNTIYFGEGSWLTVV.

Only a few counts were recorded for this clonotype. The chain uses TRBV7-9 and TRBJ2-3, with D perhaps TRBD2 (5 bases). Trimming shortened V by 2 bases and J by 5 bases, and 8 bases separated the two germline ends. Germline V gene data show CDR1 as SEHNR and CDR2 as FQNEAQ (reference sequence). CDR3 size: 13 residues. This CDR3 is CASSLRELDTQYF. The CDR3 coding sequence is TGTGCCAGCAGCTTAAGGGAGTTAGATACGCAGTATTTT.

In DNA form, the CDR3 reads TGCAGCCCCATAAAGGGAGATACGCAGTATTTT. Translating gives CSPIKGDTQYF. The chain combines TRBV29-1 with TRBJ2-3; D unclear. Germline V gene lookup returns CDR1 SQVTM and CDR2 ANQGSEA. Trimming pared 8 bases from V and 5 bases from J, leaving 11 bases between. The CDR3 length is 11 residues.

This clonotype was picked up many times. The rearrangement links TRBV12-3 or TRBV12-4 to TRBJ1-6; TRBD1 matches 7 bases. J gave up 3 bases and V 6 bases, and 11 bases lay outside the gene matches. The CDR3 consists of 17 residues. The CDR3 DNA sequence: TGTGCCAGCAGACCTTCAACGGGACAGCGCTATAATTCACCCCTCCACTTT. This sequence encodes CASRPSTGQRYNSPLHF.

This clonotype was recorded a few times. The chain employs TRBV14 and TRBJ2-4; TRBD2 matches 10 bases. CDR1 SGHDN and CDR2 FVKESK come from the germline V gene. This CDR3 has 17 amino acids. Trimming removed 0 bases from V and 1 base from J; junction bases left unmatched: 3. The CDR3 region is CASSQEELAGAKNIQYF. The CDR3 coding sequence is TGTGCCAGCAGCCAAGAAGAACTAGCGGGGGCCAAAAACATTCAGTACTTC. Drawing the rest from reference TRBV14 and TRBJ2-4, the complete variable domain is EAGVTQFPSHSVIEKGQTVTLRCDPISGHDNLYWYRRVMGKEIKFLLHFVKESKQDESGMPNNRFLAERTGGTYSTLKVQPAELEDSGVYFCASSQEELAGAKNIQYFGAGTRLSVL.

The sample holds many counts of this clonotype. This chain uses TRBV20-1 with TRBJ2-2; 8 nucleotides match TRBD2. Germline V lookup: CDR1 DFQATT, CDR2 SNEGSKA (reference sequence). Unmatched junction bases numbered 3, after V lost 0 bases and J lost 6 bases. The CDR3 is made up of 14 amino acids. CDR3 amino acids: CSARDSAGAGELFF. CDR3 coding DNA: TGCAGTGCTAGAGACTCAGCGGGAGCCGGGGAGCTGTTTTTT.

This sequence joins TRBV10-1 and TRBJ1-1; D is possibly TRBD1 (6 bases). Trimming removed 0 bases at V and 6 bases at J, with 17 bases between. The CDR3 has 16 residues. The germline V gene has CDR1 WNHNN and CDR2 SYGVQD (reference sequence). The CDR3 protein is CASSESISFRGAEAFF. CDR3 in DNA: TGCGCCAGCAGTGAGTCTATAAGTTTCAGGGGCGCTGAAGCTTTCTTT.

This clonotype was detected only a few times. The V gene is TRBV27, the J gene TRBJ2-2, with 8 positions matching TRBD2. V was pared by 2 bases and J by 7 bases, with 6 bases of the junction left unmatched. The germline V gene encodes CDR1 MNHEY and CDR2 SMNVEV (reference sequence). The CDR3 is 15 residues long. DNA of the CDR3: TGTGCCAGCAGTTTAGACGGGAGGGCGAACGGGGAGCTGTTTTTT. Its protein is CASSLDGRANGELFF.

This sequence joins TRBV5-1 and TRBJ2-5; D gene uncertain. Germline values: CDR1 SGHRS, CDR2 YFSETQ. V was cut by 3 bases and J by 5 bases, with 14 bases left in between. This CDR3 comprises 14 residues. The CDR3, as DNA: TGCGCCAGCAGCTATTTCGCAGATGGGGAGACCCAGTACTTC. Encoded protein: CASSYFADGETQYF.

This clonotype came up many times. For the CDR3, the DNA is TGCAGCGTTGAAGAGGTCGGGGACCCCTACGAGCAGTACTTC. It yields the protein CSVEEVGDPYEQYF. V and J are TRBV29-1 and TRBJ2-7; D tentatively reads TRBD1 or TRBD2 (5 bases each). The CDR3 sequence is 14 residues long. Germline lookup yields CDR1 SQVTM and CDR2 ANQGSEA. V was shortened by 0 bases and J by 2 bases, with 11 bases between the two germline ends.

This clonotype appeared many times. The chain uses TRBV5-1 and TRBJ2-3; D unclear. Germline V gene data show CDR1 as SGHRS and CDR2 as YFSETQ. Trimming stripped 3 bases from V and 0 bases from J, with 14 bases between. The length of the CDR3 is 16 residues. The CDR3 bases are TGCGCCAGCAGCTGGCTAGACGGAGCTAGCACAGATACGCAGTATTTT. As protein: CASSWLDGASTDTQYF. Supplemented by reference TRBV5-1 and TRBJ2-3, the full variable domain reads KAGVTQTPRYLIKTRGQQVTLSCSPISGHRSVSWYQQTPGQGLQFLFEYFSETQRNKGNFPGRFSGRQFSNSRSEMNVSTLELGDSALYLCASSWLDGASTDTQYFGPGTRLTVL.

The rearrangement joins TRBV20-1 to TRBJ1-4; a weak D match, TRBD1 (6 bases). Germline CDR1 is DFQATT and CDR2 is SNEGSKA (reference sequence). This CDR3 contains 16 residues. Between the trimmed V and J ends, which lost 5 bases and 0 bases, there was a span of 16 bases. The CDR3 region is CSAPGGRRPTNEKLFF. The CDR3 DNA follows: TGCAGTGCTCCGGGGGGCCGGAGGCCAACTAATGAAAAACTGTTTTTT.

The rearrangement uses TRBV11-2 and TRBJ2-5; D gene uncertain. V was pared by 1 base and J by 4 bases, with 13 bases between. The CDR3 is 15 amino acids. Germline CDR1 reads SGHAT; CDR2 reads FQNNGV. CDR3 protein: CASSLGRAGGETQYF. The CDR3, as DNA: TGTGCCAGCAGCTTAGGAAGGGCCGGCGGAGAGACCCAGTACTTC.

The sample holds many counts of this clonotype. The chain is built from TRBV6-5 and TRBJ2-3; perhaps TRBD2 as D (6 bases). CDR3 length: 16 residues. V lost 2 bases and J lost 2, with 14 bases in between. The V gene's germline CDR1 is MNHEY and CDR2 SVGAGI. CDR3 in DNA: TGTGCCAGCAGTTACACCGGGACTGGCTTCACAGATACGCAGTATTTT. Protein: CASSYTGTGFTDTQYF.

There are many counts of this clonotype. The gene calls are TRBV4-2 and TRBJ1-2; D remains ambiguous. The CDR3 length is 15 residues. Germline V gene lookup returns CDR1 LGHNA and CDR2 YNFKEQ. The V and J ends lost 1 base and 8 bases respectively, with 17 bases between them. For the CDR3, the DNA is TGTGCCAGCAGCCAAGCGGGCGGGATCGCTGAAGGCTACACCTTC. This encodes CASSQAGGIAEGYTF.

The CDR3 DNA reads as TGTGCCAGCACCCGGGACCCTTCCTACAATGAGCAGTTCTTC. It is translated as CASTRDPSYNEQFF. The V call is TRBV2, the J call TRBJ2-1; either TRBD1 or TRBD2 may fit D (5 bases each). Trimming left V 7 bases short and J 1 base short, with 11 bases between. The CDR3 length is 14 residues. CDR1 SNHLY and CDR2 FYNNEI come from the germline V gene.

This clonotype was found a few times. The rearrangement links TRBV27 to TRBJ1-6; D might be TRBD1 (5 bases). The germline V gene encodes CDR1 MNHEY and CDR2 SMNVEV (reference sequence). The V gene lost 7 bases and the J gene lost 7 bases, with 14 bases spanning the gap. The length of the CDR3 is 14 residues. CDR3 in amino acids: CASIYGGGNSPLHF. The CDR3 nucleotides are TGTGCCAGCATTTACGGTGGGGGAAATTCACCCCTCCACTTT.

Ten or more counts support this clonotype. The rearrangement uses TRBV3-1 and TRBJ2-1; 7 positions agree with TRBD2. Germline lookup yields CDR1 LGHDT and CDR2 YNNKEL (reference sequence). Trimming cost V 0 bases and J 9 bases; bases outside gene matches: 5. CDR3 length: 14 residues. The CDR3 here is CASSQDTSEREQFF. The CDR3 DNA sequence: TGTGCCAGCAGCCAAGATACTAGCGAGCGTGAGCAGTTCTTC.

There are a few counts of this clonotype. The rearrangement links TRBV20-1 to TRBJ2-3; D not resolved. Looked up from germline, CDR1 is DFQATT and CDR2 is SNEGSKA (reference sequence). This CDR3 is built from 11 residues. V was pared by 7 bases and J by 6 bases, with 11 bases between. The CDR3 DNA is TGCAGTGGGATTCAGGTGGATACGCAGTATTTT. Encoded protein: CSGIQVDTQYF.

This clonotype was counted many times. The chain has TRBV14 and TRBJ1-1, with 9 bases identical to TRBD1. The V and J ends lost 6 bases and 3 bases, in that order; junction bases with no gene match: 5. Per germline, CDR1 SGHDN and CDR2 FVKESK. The CDR3 has 14 residues. DNA of the CDR3: TGTGCCAGCAGGGGGGACAGGGTTTACACTGAAGCTTTCTTT. This codes for CASRGDRVYTEAFF.